This T cell receptor (beta chain) was documented in a study of identifying expanded T cells in peripheral blood. TCRdb's table, derived via immunoSEQ multiplex PCR, lists solely in-frame clones and lacks some. The sample has under 110,000 clones; around 90% are singletons. This clone occurred once. Trimming removed 1 base from V and 1 base from J, with 11 bases in between. Germline V lookup: CDR1 SGHRS, CDR2 YFSETQ. The CDR3 runs 16 residues. The sequence was obtained from a person between 18 and 75 years old in good health. The chain uses TRBV5-1 and TRBJ2-2; TRBD1 is a possible D gene (5 bases). Sequencing was performed on blood. The CDR3 spells CASSLPPGKNTGELFF. The CDR3 nucleotides read TGCGCCAGCAGCTTGCCTCCAGGGAAGAACACCGGGGAGCTGTTTTTT.